Shown below are 30 T cell receptor beta chains from a single sample sequenced in a study of shared clonotypes between healthy human individuals. Measured with immunoSEQ multiplex PCR; TCRdb has only the in-frame clones, and not every one. Of some 1 million clones in the sample, more than 60% were seen once. Sample: memory CD4+ T cells sorted from blood. The subset is: CD45RA-negative fraction. These receptors all stem from a man between 18 and 29 years old in good health.

Only a few counts were recorded for this clone. Other DNA sequences within the sample encode an identical CDR3. The V gene is TRBV11-2, the J gene TRBJ2-1; 12 nucleotides match TRBD2. The V gene's germline CDR1 is SGHAT and CDR2 FQNNGV. The CDR3 totals 15 residues. Trimming cost V 5 bases and J 4 bases; bases outside gene matches: 3. CDR3 protein: CASSTGTSGYNEQFF. The CDR3 DNA follows: TGTGCCAGCAGCACCGGGACTAGCGGGTACAATGAGCAGTTCTTC.

The rearrangement joins TRBV5-1 to TRBJ1-1; no firm D call. CDR1 and CDR2 from the germline V gene are SGHRS and YFSETQ. The ends were cut back, 6 bases at V and 1 base at J, with 13 bases in the middle. This CDR3 comprises 14 residues. For the CDR3, the DNA is TGCGCCAGCACCCCGGACGGCCCGAACACTGAAGCTTTCTTT. Amino acid sequence: CASTPDGPNTEAFF. The full variable domain, in which reference TRBV5-1 and TRBJ1-1 provide the parts outside the CDR3, is KAGVTQTPRYLIKTRGQQVTLSCSPISGHRSVSWYQQTPGQGLQFLFEYFSETQRNKGNFPGRFSGRQFSNSRSEMNVSTLELGDSALYLCASTPDGPNTEAFFGQGTRLTVV.

This chain connects TRBV5-4 to TRBJ2-7, with TRBD1 matching 7 bases. This CDR3 is 14 amino acids long. V shed 4 bases, J shed 6 bases, and the junction held 10 bases outside the gene matches. The germline V gene has CDR1 SGHNT and CDR2 YYREEE (reference sequence). The CDR3 sequence: CASSPYRGSVEQYF. The CDR3 DNA is TGTGCCAGCAGCCCGTACAGGGGTTCGGTCGAGCAGTACTTC.

The chain joins TRBV9 to TRBJ1-2; TRBD1 matches 7 bases. Germline trimming cut 3 bases from V and 7 bases from J; bases unmatched to any gene: 6. Per the germline V gene, CDR1 is SGDLS and CDR2 is YYNGEE. The CDR3 extends over 13 amino acids. CDR3 coding DNA: TGTGCCAGCAGCGCCCAGGGGGTAGGTGGCTACACCTTC. Translation: CASSAQGVGGYTF.

The chain joins TRBV5-1 to TRBJ2-3; 9 nucleotides agree with TRBD2. V lost 4 bases, J lost 3 bases, and 9 bases stayed unmatched. Per germline, CDR1 SGHRS and CDR2 YFSETQ. CDR3 size: 16 residues. The CDR3 nucleotides read TGCGCCAGCAGCAGAACCGGGACTAGCTTAACAGATACGCAGTATTTT. The encoded protein is CASSRTGTSLTDTQYF.

This sequence joins TRBV27 and TRBJ1-5; 7 bases are shared with TRBD1. Germline V gives CDR1 MNHEY, CDR2 SMNVEV (reference sequence). With V trimmed by 8 bases and J by 6 bases, 7 bases remained unmatched. This CDR3 comprises 13 residues. CDR3 coding DNA: TGTGCCAGCGGTACAGGGGAAGGTCAGCCCCAGCATTTT. This gives the protein CASGTGEGQPQHF.

The V and J genes are TRBV29-1 and TRBJ1-3; no firm D call. The germline V gene has CDR1 SQVTM and CDR2 ANQGSEA. CDR3 length: 10 amino acids. Trimming shortened V by 5 bases and J by 2 bases, and 1 base separated the two germline ends. CDR3 nucleotides: TGCAGCGTTACTGGAAACACCATATATTTT. Protein: CSVTGNTIYF. The entire variable domain, with the rest obtained from reference TRBV29-1 and TRBJ1-3, is as follows: SAVISQKPSRDICQRGTSLTIQCQVDSQVTMMFWYRQQPGQSLTLIATANQGSEATYESGFVIDKFPISRPNLTFSTLTVSNMSPEDSSIYLCSVTGNTIYFGEGSWLTVV.

The CDR3 loop reads CAWGPGQHNSPLHF. DNA of the CDR3: TGTGCCTGGGGACCGGGACAGCATAATTCACCCCTCCACTTT. The chain employs TRBV30 and TRBJ1-6, with 7 bases aligning to TRBD1. The CDR3 spans 14 residues. Germline-derived CDR1 and CDR2 are GTSNPN and SVGIG (reference sequence). Trimming removed 5 bases from V and 5 bases from J; junction bases left unmatched: 6.

The rearrangement links TRBV4-1 to TRBJ2-5; D may be TRBD2 (5 bases). Trimming removed 3 bases at V and 0 bases at J, with 11 bases between. The CDR3 consists of 15 residues. Germline CDR1 reads MGHRA; CDR2 reads YSYEKL. The CDR3, as DNA: TGCGCCAGCAGCCACGGACTCCAGTACCAAGAGACCCAGTACTTC. Amino acid sequence: CASSHGLQYQETQYF.

This clone was seen a few times. The chain links TRBV5-6 to TRBJ1-2; D unclear. The V end was cut by 2 bases, the J end by 4 bases, with 12 bases between. CDR1 is SGHDT, CDR2 YYEEEE, per germline. The CDR3 runs to 14 residues. The CDR3 protein is CASSFAANSYGYTF. The CDR3 bases are TGTGCCAGCAGCTTTGCCGCTAATTCCTATGGCTACACCTTC.

The rearrangement joins TRBV6-6 to TRBJ1-3, with D possibly TRBD1 on 6 matching bases. Per germline, CDR1 MNHNY and CDR2 SVGAGI (reference sequence). The CDR3 length is 16 residues. V dropped 5 bases and J dropped 1 base, with 15 bases sitting between them. DNA of the CDR3: TGTGCCAGCAGTACCGGACAGATTCTGTCTGGAAACACCATATATTTT. Residues: CASSTGQILSGNTIYF.

The rearrangement joins TRBV19 to TRBJ2-5, with D perhaps TRBD2 (5 bases). Germline CDR1 is LNHDA and CDR2 is SQIVND (reference sequence). This CDR3 has 13 residues. Trimming left V 4 bases short and J 1 base short, with 7 bases between. CDR3 loop: CASSNRGQETQYF. CDR3 DNA sequence: TGTGCCAGTAGTAACCGGGGCCAAGAGACCCAGTACTTC. Using reference TRBV19 and TRBJ2-5 for the parts outside the CDR3, the full variable domain is DGGITQSPKYLFRKEGQNVTLSCEQNLNHDAMYWYRQDPGQGLRLIYYSQIVNDFQKGDIAEGYSVSREKKESFPLTVTSAQKNPTAFYLCASSNRGQETQYFGPGTRLLVL.

This clone was counted between two and nine times. The CDR3 DNA is TGTGCCAGCAGCTTACTGACAGGGGGCTCTGGCTATGGCTACACCTTC. Amino acid sequence: CASSLLTGGSGYGYTF. The J gene is TRBJ1-2, the V gene TRBV7-9; 10 bases line up with TRBD1. The ends lost 2 bases at V and 4 bases at J; junction bases unmatched: 7. This CDR3 is 16 amino acids long. The germline gives CDR1 SEHNR, CDR2 FQNEAQ (reference sequence). The variable domain in full, with the rest retrieved from reference TRBV7-9 and TRBJ1-2, is DTGVSQNPRHKITKRGQNVTFRCDPISEHNRLYWYRQTLGQGPEFLTYFQNEAQLEKSRLLSDRFSAERPKGSFSTLEIQRTEQGDSAMYLCASSLLTGGSGYGYTFGSGTRLTVV.

The rearrangement joins TRBV10-3 to TRBJ1-1; D perhaps matches TRBD1 (5 bases). Germline V CDR1 and CDR2: ENHRY, SYGVKD. The CDR3 is 15 amino acids. The V gene lost 9 bases and the J gene lost 3 bases, with 20 bases spanning the gap. DNA for the CDR3: TGTGCCATGTACGTCGGCCCCGGAGGGGACACTGAAGCTTTCTTT. The encoded protein is CAMYVGPGGDTEAFF.

This CDR3 reads CASSLSGSPKYGYTF. CDR3 sequence (DNA): TGTGCCAGCAGTTTATCCGGCAGTCCGAAGTATGGCTACACCTTC. The genes are TRBV27 and TRBJ1-2, with D uncertain. Trimming left V 0 bases short and J 5 bases short, with 13 bases between. The CDR3 has 15 amino acids. Germline V gene sequence: CDR1 MNHEY, CDR2 SMNVEV (reference sequence).

The J gene is TRBJ2-2, the V gene TRBV6-6; the D is unclear. V dropped 2 bases and J dropped 1 base, with 8 bases sitting between them. The germline V gene encodes CDR1 MNHNY and CDR2 SVGAGI (reference sequence). The CDR3 contains 15 residues. The CDR3 loop reads CASSYLSLNTGELFF. As DNA, the CDR3 is TGTGCCAGCAGTTACCTCAGTTTGAACACCGGGGAGCTGTTTTTT.

This chain joins TRBV4-2 and TRBJ2-7; tentatively, D is TRBD2 (5 bases). Germline V lookup: CDR1 LGHNA, CDR2 YNFKEQ. The CDR3 contains 13 residues. Trimming stripped 2 bases from V and 7 bases from J, with 12 bases between. CDR3 region: CASSQILVGEQYF. Here the CDR3 DNA reads TGTGCCAGCAGCCAAATACTAGTGGGGGAGCAGTACTTC.

The chain uses TRBV6-6 and TRBJ1-2; D gene unclear. CDR1 and CDR2 (germline): MNHNY, SVGAGI (reference sequence). This CDR3 comprises 13 residues. V was pared by 7 bases and J by 1 base, with 10 bases between. CDR3: CASTPGINYGYTF. CDR3 in DNA: TGTGCCAGCACCCCCGGTATTAACTATGGCTACACCTTC.

This rearrangement joins TRBV2 to TRBJ1-6; 10 bases are a match to TRBD1. The length of the CDR3 is 14 residues. Trimming took 7 bases from V and 6 from J; bases not matched to a gene: 3. The germline V gene encodes CDR1 SNHLY and CDR2 FYNNEI. DNA of the CDR3: TGTGCCAGCACCAGGGACAGGGGTAATTCACCCCTCCACTTT. This sequence encodes CASTRDRGNSPLHF.

The rearrangement links TRBV29-1 to TRBJ2-3; D could derive from TRBD1 or TRBD2 (5 bases each). Germline lookup yields CDR1 SQVTM and CDR2 ANQGSEA. The CDR3 consists of 14 residues. Trimming stripped 5 bases from V and 1 base from J, with 13 bases between. The DNA for the CDR3 is TGCAGCGTTCGACCACCGGGACGCACAGATACGCAGTATTTT. Translation gives CSVRPPGRTDTQYF.

This clone appeared once. The V and J genes are TRBV5-1 and TRBJ2-3; TRBD1 matches 7 bases. Trimming at V came to 0 bases and at J to 8 bases, leaving 9 bases not matched to a gene. Looked up from germline, CDR1 is SGHRS and CDR2 is YFSETQ. The CDR3 extends over 15 amino acids. The CDR3 DNA sequence: TGCGCCAGCAGCTTGGCCCTACAGGGGATAGGTACGCAGTATTTT. Protein product: CASSLALQGIGTQYF.

This clone appeared once. The chain recombines TRBV7-8 with TRBJ1-3, with a tentative D call TRBD1 (6 bases). V lost 5 bases to trimming and J lost 4 bases, with 12 bases between them. This CDR3 region has 14 residues. In germline, CDR1 is SGHVS, CDR2 FQNEAQ. This CDR3 is CASSQEGGGNTIYF. The CDR3 nucleotides are TGTGCCAGCAGCCAGGAGGGGGGCGGAAACACCATATATTTT.

The rearrangement uses TRBV15 and TRBJ1-3; D gene unclear. Germline CDR1 LNHNV, CDR2 YYDKDF (reference sequence). V lost 0 bases to trimming and J lost 0 bases, with 6 bases between them. This CDR3 has 15 amino acids. In nucleotides, the CDR3 is TGTGCCACCAGCAGAGAAGGAGCCTCTGGAAACACCATATATTTT. Amino acid sequence: CATSREGASGNTIYF.

This clone was recorded once. The junction differs from germline at one of its ends, possibly a read error. This sequence joins TRBV7-7 and TRBJ2-3; 9 bases agree with TRBD1. The CDR3 consists of 15 residues. The germline V gene has CDR1 SSHAT and CDR2 FNYEAQ (reference sequence). DNA of the CDR3: TGTGCTAGCAGCCCGGACAGGGGTGGCACAGATACGCAGTATTTT. This sequence encodes CASSPDRGGTDTQYF.

This chain connects TRBV6-5 to TRBJ1-3, with D unresolved. Deletions cut 2 bases from V and 0 bases from J, with 8 bases between. CDR3 size: 15 residues. CDR1 and CDR2 from the germline V gene are MNHEY and SVGAGI. The CDR3 reads CASSYQQISGNTIYF. Here the CDR3 DNA reads TGTGCCAGCAGTTACCAACAGATCTCTGGAAACACCATATATTTT.

V and J are TRBV4-3 and TRBJ2-3; unclear D gene. The V gene's germline CDR1 is LGHNA and CDR2 YSLEER. This CDR3 is 15 amino acids long. Trimming removed 2 bases at V and 0 bases at J, with 9 bases between. CDR3 region: CASSQSARSTDTQYF. Written as DNA, the CDR3 is TGCGCCAGCAGCCAATCGGCCCGGAGCACAGATACGCAGTATTTT.

Note on this clone: Other DNA sequences from this sample encode an identical CDR3 as well. The chain couples TRBV25-1 to TRBJ1-2; a weak D match, TRBD1 (5 bases). This CDR3 is built from 12 residues. V gave up 8 bases and J gave up 1 base, with 8 bases separating them. Germline CDR1 reads MGHDK; CDR2 reads SYGVNS. The CDR3 spells CASSDSNYGYTF. The DNA for the CDR3 is TGTGCCAGCTCCGACAGTAACTATGGCTACACCTTC.

V gene TRBV6-5 combines with J gene TRBJ1-1, with D unresolved. This CDR3 comprises 14 residues. The ends were cut back, 6 bases at V and 0 bases at J, with 11 bases in the middle. Germline V gives CDR1 MNHEY, CDR2 SVGAGI. This chain's CDR3 is CASRELWMNTEAFF. The CDR3 region has the DNA TGTGCCAGCAGAGAGTTATGGATGAACACTGAAGCTTTCTTT.

The chain's CDR3 is CASSPTTGSYEQYF. As DNA, the CDR3 is TGTGCCAGCAGTCCCACGACAGGTAGCTACGAGCAGTACTTC. This chain joins TRBV2 and TRBJ2-7; D possibly corresponds to TRBD1 (6 bases). Germline assignment: CDR1 SNHLY and CDR2 FYNNEI. V dropped 5 bases and J dropped 3 bases, with 14 bases sitting between them. There are 14 residues in the CDR3.

This chain uses TRBV2 with TRBJ2-7; no clear D. V was cut by 8 bases and J by 3 bases, with 11 bases left in between. Germline CDR1 SNHLY, CDR2 FYNNEI. This CDR3 region has 12 residues. This CDR3 is CASGGEGYEQYF. The CDR3 DNA is TGTGCCAGCGGTGGGGAAGGCTACGAGCAGTACTTC.